Below are 4 T cell receptor beta chains sequenced from a single sample in a study of blood T cell repertoires in COVID-19. TCRdb's table, derived via immunoSEQ multiplex PCR, lists solely in-frame clones and lacks some. The sample gives 100,000 or so clones, less than 95% of which show up once; around 2.3% is in the top ten. The sequenced sample consisted of peripheral blood. These receptors all stem from a human donor with active COVID-19. The donor label of this sample is uncertain.

This clone has a handful of counts. The genes are TRBV15 and TRBJ1-2; no clear D. Germline assignment: CDR1 LNHNV and CDR2 YYDKDF (reference sequence). Trimming cost V 0 bases and J 8 bases, with 16 bases left between them. CDR3 size: 15 residues. The CDR3 is CATSRDRRMPGGYTF. DNA of the CDR3: TGTGCCACCAGCAGAGATCGTAGAATGCCGGGGGGCTACACCTTC. The whole variable domain, filled in from reference TRBV15 and TRBJ1-2, reads DAMVIQNPRYQVTQFGKPVTLSCSQTLNHNVMYWYQQKSSQAPKLLFHYYDKDFNNEADTPDNFQSRRPNTSFCFLDIRSPGLGDTAMYLCATSRDRRMPGGYTFGSGTRLTVV.

The chain is built from TRBV9 and TRBJ1-2, with TRBD1 matching 8 bases. Per germline, CDR1 SGDLS and CDR2 YYNGEE. V lost 4 bases, J lost 5 bases, and 10 bases stayed unmatched. The CDR3 sequence is 15 residues long. The CDR3 DNA reads TGTGCCAGCAGCTCCCTCAATCGGACAGGGTATGGCTACACCTTC. Protein sequence: CASSSLNRTGYGYTF.

In its sample, this clone was seen a few times. This rearrangement joins TRBV6-5 to TRBJ2-5; 7 bases map to TRBD1. V trimming: 7 bases; J trimming: 2 bases; junction bases outside the gene matches: 1. This CDR3 contains 12 residues. Per germline, CDR1 MNHEY and CDR2 SVGAGI. Here the CDR3 reads CASTGGQETQYF. As DNA, the CDR3 is TGTGCCAGCACAGGGGGTCAAGAGACCCAGTACTTC.

The chain couples TRBV19 to TRBJ2-7; 9 nucleotides agree with TRBD1. The CDR3 extends over 15 amino acids. The V gene's germline CDR1 is LNHDA and CDR2 SQIVND (reference sequence). Trimming at V came to 5 bases and at J to 0 bases, leaving 5 bases not matched to a gene. In DNA, the CDR3 is TGTGCCAGTAGTGGGGGGACAGGGAGCTCCTACGAGCAGTACTTC. Its translation: CASSGGTGSSYEQYF.